The 2 T cell receptor beta chains presented below share a single source sample, sequenced in a study of neurological immune-mediated disorders. Via MiXCR, TCRdb re-called the 5' RACE reads, giving one row per CDR3 protein. The sample holds roughly 90,000 distinct CDR3 sequences, under 4.5% seen once. Input material: PBMCs. The source is a woman in her forties or fifties with multiple sclerosis.

This clonotype was seen many times. The gene calls are TRBV4-3 and TRBJ2-6; D is unresolved. CDR1 and CDR2 (germline): LGHNA, YSLEER. V was shortened by 0 bases and J by 3 bases, with 6 bases between the two germline ends. The CDR3 runs to 15 residues. The CDR3 nucleotides are TGCGCCAGCAGCCAAGAGTTTGTTGGGGCCAACGTCCTGACTTTC. Protein sequence: CASSQEFVGANVLTF.

This clonotype was seen repeatedly, ten times or more. This chain's CDR3 is CASSEGVYNEQFF. In DNA, the CDR3 is TGTGCCAGCAGCGAGGGCGTTTACAATGAGCAGTTCTTC. This chain joins TRBV9 and TRBJ2-1; D gene unclear. This CDR3 has 13 residues. Germline values: CDR1 SGDLS, CDR2 YYNGEE. Trimming shortened V by 3 bases and J by 4 bases, and 8 bases separated the two germline ends.